Presented here are 22 T cell receptor beta chains from one specimen sequenced in a study of cytomegalovirus exposure and HLA in healthy donors. Researchers ran the PCR with 60 Vbeta and 13 Jbeta primers. The assay was immunoSEQ multiplex PCR, and TCRdb's table has in-frame clones only and misses some. Here the sample spans under 130,000 clones, 12% to 15% being singletons. Specimen: PBMCs. The receptors here all came from a female donor in good health and CMV-seronegative.

This clone was recorded a few times. The CDR3 is CASSDYNSGANVLTF. CDR3 nucleotides: TGTGCCAGCAGTGACTATAACTCTGGGGCCAACGTCCTGACTTTC. This chain connects TRBV6-4 to TRBJ2-6, with unresolved D. The length of the CDR3 is 15 residues. V gave up 1 base and J gave up 0 bases, with 4 bases separating them. Germline V gene sequence: CDR1 MRHNA, CDR2 SNTAGT.

The rearrangement uses TRBV5-1 and TRBJ2-7; 7 bases are shared with TRBD1. CDR1 SGHRS and CDR2 YFSETQ come from the germline V gene. The CDR3 covers 14 residues. The J segment lost 3 bases and the V segment lost 4 bases, leaving 7 bases of the junction unmatched. The CDR3 DNA reads TGCGCCAGCAGCGCTAGAACAGGGGACTACGAGCAGTACTTC. Amino acids: CASSARTGDYEQYF.

The rearrangement joins TRBV30 to TRBJ1-2; D call uncertain. The germline CDR1 and CDR2 sequences are GTSNPN and SVGIG (reference sequence). The CDR3 consists of 11 residues. The V and J ends lost 4 bases and 4 bases respectively, with 7 bases between them. The CDR3 is CAWKGGYGYTF. The CDR3 DNA follows: TGTGCCTGGAAAGGCGGCTATGGCTACACCTTC.

V and J are TRBV15 and TRBJ2-1, with D tentatively TRBD2 (6 bases). The V gene's germline CDR1 is LNHNV and CDR2 YYDKDF (reference sequence). V gave up 0 bases and J gave up 3 bases, with 15 bases separating them. This CDR3 is built from 17 residues. The CDR3 bases are TGTGCCACCAGCAGAGATGGAGGGTCCTACGACTACAATGAGCAGTTCTTC. It translates to CATSRDGGSYDYNEQFF.

This clone was picked up a small number of times. CDR3 DNA sequence: TGCGCCAGCAGCTTGGAACCCACTGCGACTGAAGCTTTCTTT. Protein sequence: CASSLEPTATEAFF. The chain links TRBV5-1 to TRBJ1-1, with D unresolved. Trimming removed 0 bases at V and 5 bases at J, with 11 bases between. Germline CDR1 and CDR2: SGHRS and YFSETQ. The CDR3 has 14 residues.

The rearrangement links TRBV9 to TRBJ2-1; TRBD2 matches at 7 bases. In germline, CDR1 is SGDLS, CDR2 YYNGEE. The CDR3 sequence is 16 residues long. V trimming: 0 bases; J trimming: 10 bases; junction bases outside the gene matches: 13. The chain's CDR3 is CASSVAGGVDSDEQFF. CDR3 nucleotide sequence: TGTGCCAGCAGCGTAGCTGGGGGGGTGGACTCGGACGAGCAGTTCTTC.

This clone occurred a few times. V gene TRBV9 combines with J gene TRBJ2-1; 7 positions agree with TRBD2. The CDR3 has 15 residues. CDR1 is SGDLS and CDR2 is YYNGEE in the germline V gene. J was trimmed by 4 bases and V by 3 bases; bases with no gene match: 7. The CDR3 sequence is CASSEDWGGYNEQFF. CDR3 coding DNA: TGTGCCAGCAGCGAAGATTGGGGGGGGTACAATGAGCAGTTCTTC. The whole variable domain, remainder taken from reference TRBV9 and TRBJ2-1, is DSGVTQTPKHLITATGQRVTLRCSPRSGDLSVYWYQQSLDQGLQFLIQYYNGEERAKGNILERFSAQQFPDLHSELNLSSLELGDSALYFCASSEDWGGYNEQFFGPGTRLTVL.

This clone appeared a few times. The chain has TRBV5-6 and TRBJ2-5; D is ambiguous. V shed 2 bases and J shed 5 bases, with 4 bases lying between them. CDR1 and CDR2 from the germline V gene are SGHDT and YYEEEE. The CDR3 spans 11 residues. CDR3 residues: CASSFEETQYF. CDR3 nucleotide sequence: TGTGCCAGCAGCTTCGAGGAGACCCAGTACTTC.

The V gene is TRBV6-5, the J gene TRBJ2-5, with TRBD2 matching 12 bases. The CDR3 consists of 15 residues. Germline trimming cut 6 bases from V and 4 bases from J; bases unmatched to any gene: 6. Germline V gives CDR1 MNHEY, CDR2 SVGAGI. CDR3 amino acids: CASRNAGLAGETQYF. CDR3 nucleotide sequence: TGTGCCAGCAGGAACGCGGGACTAGCGGGAGAGACCCAGTACTTC.

The J gene is TRBJ2-7, the V gene TRBV27; a weak D match, TRBD1 (7 bases). Germline V gene lookup returns CDR1 MNHEY and CDR2 SMNVEV (reference sequence). There are 15 residues in the CDR3. The V end was cut by 6 bases, the J end by 3 bases, with 18 bases between. For the CDR3, the DNA is TGTGCCAGCAGGGCCGGGGCAGGGGGGCACTACGAGCAGTACTTC. It yields the protein CASRAGAGGHYEQYF.

This clone was seen more than once but under ten times. This chain links TRBV6-1 with TRBJ2-1; no definite D call. V was clipped by 4 bases and J by 9 bases, with 10 bases between them. Germline V gene sequence: CDR1 MNHNS, CDR2 SASEGT. The CDR3 totals 12 residues. The CDR3 loop is CASSGRRFEQFF. CDR3 coding DNA: TGTGCCAGCAGTGGCCGGAGATTTGAGCAGTTCTTC.

The CDR3 region has the DNA TGCGCCAGCAGTGAGTGGACTAGCGAGTCCAATGAGCAGTTCTTC. It encodes CASSEWTSESNEQFF. The chain uses TRBV10-1 and TRBJ2-1; 9 bases line up with TRBD2. Germline values: CDR1 WNHNN, CDR2 SYGVQD (reference sequence). Trimming cost V 1 base and J 6 bases; bases outside gene matches: 4. The CDR3 is 15 residues long.

This clone was seen more than once but under ten times. The chain is built from TRBV28 and TRBJ1-3; D call uncertain. V gave up 1 base and J gave up 4 bases, with 5 bases separating them. The length of the CDR3 is 13 residues. CDR1 and CDR2 (germline): MDHEN, SYDVKM. CDR3 sequence reads: CASSLLLGNTIYF. The CDR3 coding sequence is TGTGCCAGCAGTTTATTACTCGGAAACACCATATATTTT.

This clone was found a few times. The chain joins TRBV29-1 to TRBJ2-3; 16 bases fit TRBD2. V trimming: 5 bases; J trimming: 7 bases; junction bases outside the gene matches: 9. CDR3 length: 16 amino acids. CDR1 and CDR2 from the germline V gene are SQVTM and ANQGSEA. CDR3 amino acids: CSVSSGTSGGANTQYF. CDR3 DNA: TGCAGCGTTTCCTCAGGGACTAGCGGGGGGGCTAATACGCAGTATTTT.

The V call is TRBV9, the J call TRBJ2-7; 9 nucleotides align to TRBD1. The CDR3 loop spans 15 amino acids. V lost 4 bases, J lost 5 bases, and 10 bases stayed unmatched. The germline CDR1 and CDR2 sequences are SGDLS and YYNGEE. In DNA form, the CDR3 reads TGTGCCAGCAGCCCTTGGACAGGGGAAGACAACGAGCAGTACTTC. The encoded protein is CASSPWTGEDNEQYF.

This chain connects TRBV19 to TRBJ1-2; possibly TRBD1 for D (5 bases). Germline V lookup: CDR1 LNHDA, CDR2 SQIVND (reference sequence). CDR3 length: 12 residues. V lost 6 bases to trimming and J lost 5 bases, with 10 bases between them. The chain's CDR3 is CASSVDRYGYTF. The CDR3 DNA follows: TGTGCCAGTAGCGTAGACAGATATGGCTACACCTTC.

The V and J genes are TRBV30 and TRBJ2-1, with D hard to call. This CDR3 contains 13 residues. The germline gives CDR1 GTSNPN, CDR2 SVGIG (reference sequence). V was trimmed by 5 bases and J by 0 bases, leaving 8 bases between them. The DNA for the CDR3 is TGTGCCTGGTCCGATAGCTCCTACAATGAGCAGTTCTTC. This sequence encodes CAWSDSSYNEQFF.

The chain carries TRBV13 and TRBJ2-3; 8 bases fit TRBD2. With V trimmed by 1 base and J by 3 bases, 9 bases remained unmatched. Germline V lookup: CDR1 PRHDT, CDR2 FYEKMQ (reference sequence). The CDR3 loop spans 17 amino acids. CDR3 protein: CASSLVGAGGGTDTQYF. The CDR3, as DNA: TGTGCCAGCAGCTTAGTGGGCGCGGGAGGCGGGACAGATACGCAGTATTTT.

V and J are TRBV27 and TRBJ2-1; D possibly corresponds to TRBD1 (5 bases). CDR1 and CDR2 (germline): MNHEY, SMNVEV (reference sequence). The CDR3 loop spans 17 amino acids. The germline V and J ends were trimmed by 3 bases and 0 bases, with 15 bases remaining between them. The CDR3 is CASSLDWGGSSYNEQFF. In nucleotides, the CDR3 is TGTGCCAGCAGTTTGGATTGGGGCGGCAGCTCCTACAATGAGCAGTTCTTC.

V gene TRBV29-1 combines with J gene TRBJ2-1, with TRBD2 identical over 13 bases. The CDR3 consists of 17 residues. V lost 4 bases and J lost 0; bases outside the gene matches: 6. Looked up from germline, CDR1 is SQVTM and CDR2 is ANQGSEA. The CDR3 coding sequence is TGCAGCGTTGGGACTAGCGGGAGTTACAGCTCCTACAATGAGCAGTTCTTC. As protein: CSVGTSGSYSSYNEQFF.

This clone was detected a few times. The chain has TRBV19 and TRBJ2-1; weak D call: TRBD2 (5 bases). The CDR3 loop spans 12 amino acids. The V end was cut by 7 bases, the J end by 4 bases, with 8 bases between. CDR1 and CDR2 from the germline V gene are LNHDA and SQIVND (reference sequence). CDR3 in amino acids: CASIGRYNEQFF. In DNA form, the CDR3 reads TGTGCCAGTATTGGGAGATACAATGAGCAGTTCTTC.

The V call is TRBV7-6, the J call TRBJ2-7; 8 bases are a match to TRBD2. This CDR3 region has 15 residues. The J segment lost 0 bases and the V segment lost 5 bases, leaving 6 bases of the junction unmatched. The germline gives CDR1 SGHVS, CDR2 FNYEAQ. The CDR3 sequence: CASSPRGGPSYEQYF. The CDR3 nucleotides are TGTGCCAGCAGCCCTCGCGGGGGGCCCTCCTACGAGCAGTACTTC.